One T cell receptor (beta chain) is described in this entry. Its antigen is currently unknown. The CDR3 has 12 amino acids. Trimming took 7 bases from V and 3 from J; bases not matched to a gene: 1. Germline loops: CDR1 SQVTM, CDR2 ANQGSEA. The entry originates in a study of cytomegalovirus exposure and HLA in healthy donors. This PCR relied on a set of 60 Vbeta primers and 13 Jbeta primers. TCRdb keeps only in-frame clones here, not all; method: immunoSEQ multiplex PCR. Counted here are some 130,000 clones, roughly 85% occurring once; the ten biggest clones make up 6.5%. Study-wide points: Cytomegalovirus-associated status was assigned to some 160 TCR beta chains. Researchers reportedly found TCR beta sequences accurately predicted most subjects' HLA-A and HLA-B alleles. In a later analysis, at a false discovery rate of 0.05, under 20,000 TCR beta sequences were associated with HLA alleles. Among TCR beta chains of equal frequency, HLA-associated ones were more clonally expanded in a later analysis.

The rearrangement links TRBV29-1 to TRBJ2-7; 12 positions match TRBD2. The sequence came from a man aged 40-49 years in good health and CMV-seropositive. Material: PBMCs. CDR3 coding DNA: TGCAGCGCACTAGCGGGAGGCTACGAGCAGTACTTC. It is translated as CSALAGGYEQYF.